Listed below are T cell receptor beta chains from one sample, sequenced in a study of vaccination effects on CD4 cells after COVID-19. This table comes from immunoSEQ multiplex PCR, and its TCRdb copy is limited to in-frame clones, with some not included. Here the sample spans tens of thousands of clones, more than 70% being singletons. The antigens of these receptors remain unknown. The source material was CD4+ T cells from PBMCs cultured with HCoV-NL63 spike peptides, sampled before COVID-19 vaccination. These receptors were collected from a human donor who received a COVID-19 vaccine. CDR3s include the opening cysteine and the closing phenylalanine or tryptophan. The D gene is left open where the match is weak. The listing skips clone size in some rows; elsewhere it reads once, few, many or a size class.

J gene: TRBJ2-3; V gene: TRBV4-1; clone size: once; D gene: NA; CDR3 length: 16; CDR3 protein: CASSQDSSRHTDTQYF; CDR3 DNA: TGCGCCAGCAGCCAAGATTCGTCCAGACACACAGATACGCAGTATTTT
J gene: TRBJ1-2; V gene: TRBV12-3/TRBV12-4; clone size: NA; D gene: NA; CDR3 length: 13; CDR3 protein: CASRITGLYGYTF; CDR3 DNA: TGTGCCAGCAGAATAACAGGGCTCTATGGCTACACCTTC
J gene: TRBJ2-5; V gene: TRBV5-1; clone size: NA; D gene: NA; CDR3 length: 15; CDR3 protein: CASTDLGAVQETQYF; CDR3 DNA: TGCGCCAGCACCGACCTTGGGGCGGTACAAGAGACCCAGTACTTC
J gene: TRBJ2-4; V gene: TRBV27; clone size: NA; D gene: TRBD1; CDR3 length: 17; CDR3 protein: CASTSLGQGASKNIQYF; CDR3 DNA: TGTGCCAGCACGAGTCTGGGACAGGGGGCATCAAAAAACATTCAGTACTTC
J gene: TRBJ1-1; V gene: TRBV7-2; clone size: NA; D gene: NA; CDR3 length: 14; CDR3 protein: CASSSRAGNTEAFF; CDR3 DNA: TGTGCCAGCAGCTCAAGGGCAGGGAACACTGAAGCTTTCTTT
J gene: TRBJ2-1; V gene: TRBV6-5; clone size: NA; D gene: NA; CDR3 length: 13; CDR3 protein: CASSRAGYNEQFF; CDR3 DNA: TGTGCCAGCAGCCGGGCAGGCTACAATGAGCAGTTCTTC
J gene: TRBJ1-5; V gene: TRBV2; clone size: NA; D gene: NA; CDR3 length: 14; CDR3 protein: CASSQTYSNQPQHF; CDR3 DNA: TGTGCCAGCAGCCAGACCTATAGCAATCAGCCCCAGCATTTT
J gene: TRBJ2-4; V gene: TRBV5-4; clone size: few; D gene: NA; CDR3 length: 13; CDR3 protein: CASSLPGKNIQYF; CDR3 DNA: TGTGCCAGCAGCTTGCCAGGAAAAAACATTCAGTACTTC
J gene: TRBJ1-5; V gene: TRBV5-6; clone size: few; D gene: NA; CDR3 length: 15; CDR3 protein: CASAHKGSSNQPQHF; CDR3 DNA: TGTGCCAGCGCTCACAAGGGCAGCTCCAATCAGCCCCAGCATTTT
J gene: TRBJ2-3; V gene: TRBV7-2; clone size: NA; D gene: NA; CDR3 length: 16; CDR3 protein: CASSFYPSGGTDTQYF; CDR3 DNA: TGTGCCAGCAGCTTCTACCCGAGTGGAGGCACAGATACGCAGTATTTT
J gene: TRBJ2-1; V gene: TRBV4-1; clone size: NA; D gene: TRBD1; CDR3 length: 16; CDR3 protein: CASSHPPGQFNNEQFF; CDR3 DNA: TGCGCCAGCAGCCACCCACCGGGACAGTTTAACAATGAGCAGTTCTTC
J gene: TRBJ1-2; V gene: TRBV7-2; clone size: NA; D gene: TRBD1; CDR3 length: 14; CDR3 protein: CASSARTGRYGYTF; CDR3 DNA: TGTGCCAGCAGCGCCCGGACAGGGAGGTATGGCTACACCTTC
J gene: TRBJ1-6; V gene: TRBV9; clone size: NA; D gene: TRBD1; CDR3 length: 15; CDR3 protein: CASSVSGQGNSPLHF; CDR3 DNA: TGTGCCAGCAGCGTATCTGGACAGGGTAATTCACCCCTCCACTTT
J gene: TRBJ1-6; V gene: TRBV19; clone size: NA; D gene: NA; CDR3 length: 17; CDR3 protein: CASKGGGGSTYNSPLHF; CDR3 DNA: TGTGCCAGTAAAGGTGGAGGGGGAAGCACCTATAATTCACCCCTCCACTTT
J gene: TRBJ2-5; V gene: TRBV5-5; clone size: NA; D gene: NA; CDR3 length: 15; CDR3 protein: CASSLSGGPGETQYF; CDR3 DNA: TGTGCCAGCAGCTTGTCGGGGGGCCCCGGGGAGACCCAGTACTTC
J gene: TRBJ2-3; V gene: TRBV5-1; clone size: once; D gene: NA; CDR3 length: 13; CDR3 protein: CASYLEGTDTQYF; CDR3 DNA: TGCGCCAGCTACCTCGAGGGGACAGATACGCAGTATTTT
J gene: TRBJ2-1; V gene: TRBV7-9; clone size: NA; D gene: NA; CDR3 length: 16; CDR3 protein: CASSLGHGTPYNEQFF; CDR3 DNA: TGTGCCAGCAGCTTAGGTCACGGGACACCCTACAATGAGCAGTTCTTC
J gene: TRBJ1-3; V gene: TRBV3-1/TRBV3-2; clone size: NA; D gene: TRBD1; CDR3 length: 23; CDR3 protein: CASSRKGTGAPLFGGGSGNTIYF; CDR3 DNA: TGTGCCAGCAGCCGCAAGGGGACAGGGGCGCCTCTATTTGGTGGTGGGTCTGGAAACACCATATATTTT
J gene: TRBJ2-1; V gene: TRBV9; clone size: NA; D gene: NA; CDR3 length: 15; CDR3 protein: CASSPPGRIGYEQFF; CDR3 DNA: TGTGCCAGCAGCCCCCCCGGTAGAATTGGGTATGAGCAGTTCTTC
J gene: TRBJ2-3; V gene: TRBV7-9; clone size: NA; D gene: TRBD2; CDR3 length: 15; CDR3 protein: CASSPGTGGPGTQYF; CDR3 DNA: TGTGCCAGCAGCCCAGGCACGGGGGGGCCGGGTACGCAGTATTTT
J gene: TRBJ1-2; V gene: TRBV28; clone size: NA; D gene: NA; CDR3 length: 12; CDR3 protein: CASGGGSYGYTF; CDR3 DNA: TGTGCCAGCGGAGGGGGTAGCTATGGCTACACCTTC
J gene: TRBJ1-6; V gene: TRBV28; clone size: NA; D gene: NA; CDR3 length: 15; CDR3 protein: CASSLVSQTNSPLHF; CDR3 DNA: TGTGCCAGCAGTTTGGTCAGCCAAACTAATTCACCCCTCCACTTT
J gene: TRBJ2-1; V gene: TRBV9; clone size: NA; D gene: NA; CDR3 length: 13; CDR3 protein: CASSVGPGHEQFF; CDR3 DNA: TGTGCCAGCAGCGTAGGGCCGGGCCATGAGCAGTTCTTC
J gene: TRBJ2-1; V gene: TRBV4-3; clone size: NA; D gene: TRBD1; CDR3 length: 15; CDR3 protein: CASSQEGTDYNEQFF; CDR3 DNA: TGCGCCAGCAGCCAAGAAGGGACAGACTACAATGAGCAGTTCTTC
J gene: TRBJ1-1; V gene: TRBV5-1; clone size: NA; D gene: TRBD1; CDR3 length: 15; CDR3 protein: CASSPLGGGNTEAFF; CDR3 DNA: TGCGCCAGCAGCCCCCTAGGGGGCGGGAACACTGAAGCTTTCTTT
J gene: TRBJ2-6; V gene: TRBV5-1; clone size: NA; D gene: NA; CDR3 length: 18; CDR3 protein: CASSLKIGSLSGANVLTF; CDR3 DNA: TGCGCCAGCAGCTTGAAGATTGGGAGCCTCTCTGGGGCCAACGTCCTGACTTTC
J gene: TRBJ1-3; V gene: TRBV6-5; clone size: few; D gene: NA; CDR3 length: 16; CDR3 protein: CASSYGGDFSGNTIYF; CDR3 DNA: TGTGCCAGCAGTTATGGGGGCGATTTCTCTGGAAACACCATATATTTT
J gene: TRBJ2-1; V gene: TRBV19; clone size: NA; D gene: NA; CDR3 length: 14; CDR3 protein: CASSIVPPYNEQFF; CDR3 DNA: TGTGCCAGTAGTATAGTCCCCCCGTACAATGAGCAGTTCTTC
J gene: TRBJ2-5; V gene: TRBV5-1; clone size: NA; D gene: TRBD2; CDR3 length: 15; CDR3 protein: CASSVLAGIGETQYF; CDR3 DNA: TGCGCCAGCAGTGTACTAGCGGGGATTGGTGAGACCCAGTACTTC
J gene: TRBJ1-1; V gene: TRBV24-1; clone size: NA; D gene: NA; CDR3 length: 12; CDR3 protein: CATSARNTEAFF; CDR3 DNA: TGTGCCACCTCTGCCAGGAACACTGAAGCTTTCTTT
J gene: TRBJ1-5; V gene: TRBV14; clone size: NA; D gene: NA; CDR3 length: 19; CDR3 protein: CASSQGARGEGYSNQPQHF; CDR3 DNA: TGTGCCAGCAGCCAAGGAGCTAGGGGGGAGGGTTATAGCAATCAGCCCCAGCATTTT
J gene: TRBJ2-1; V gene: TRBV7-3; clone size: few; D gene: NA; CDR3 length: 13; CDR3 protein: CASSLNTGNEQFF; CDR3 DNA: TGTGCCAGCAGCTTAAATACGGGGAATGAGCAGTTCTTC
J gene: TRBJ1-1; V gene: TRBV7-2; clone size: NA; D gene: NA; CDR3 length: 13; CDR3 protein: CASSLTGGTEAFF; CDR3 DNA: TGTGCCAGCAGCTTAACCGGGGGCACTGAAGCTTTCTTT
J gene: TRBJ1-5; V gene: TRBV2; clone size: NA; D gene: NA; CDR3 length: 14; CDR3 protein: CASSETFSNQPQHF; CDR3 DNA: TGTGCCAGCAGTGAGACGTTTAGCAATCAGCCCCAGCATTTT
J gene: TRBJ2-4; V gene: TRBV12-5; clone size: NA; D gene: TRBD1; CDR3 length: 18; CDR3 protein: CASGLGTRGPRAKNIQYF; CDR3 DNA: TGTGCTAGTGGTTTGGGGACAAGGGGGCCCCGAGCCAAAAACATTCAGTACTTC
J gene: TRBJ2-1; V gene: TRBV11-3; clone size: NA; D gene: NA; CDR3 length: 14; CDR3 protein: CASSLGNKVNEQFF; CDR3 DNA: TGTGCCAGCAGCCTAGGTAACAAAGTAAATGAGCAGTTCTTC
J gene: TRBJ1-5; V gene: TRBV5-1; clone size: NA; D gene: NA; CDR3 length: 13; CDR3 protein: CASRVNSNQPQHF; CDR3 DNA: TGCGCCAGCAGAGTGAATAGCAATCAGCCCCAGCATTTT
J gene: TRBJ1-1; V gene: TRBV6-5; clone size: once; D gene: NA; CDR3 length: 13; CDR3 protein: CASSTTGNTEAFF; CDR3 DNA: TGTGCCAGCAGTACCACAGGGAACACTGAAGCTTTCTTT
J gene: TRBJ2-2; V gene: TRBV24-1; clone size: NA; D gene: TRBD2; CDR3 length: 19; CDR3 protein: CATSEPGLAGGALTGELFF; CDR3 DNA: TGTGCCACCAGTGAGCCGGGACTAGCGGGCGGGGCCCTAACCGGGGAGCTGTTTTTT
J gene: TRBJ1-6; V gene: TRBV6-2/TRBV6-3; clone size: few; D gene: TRBD1; CDR3 length: 15; CDR3 protein: CASSYLTGGTSPLHF; CDR3 DNA: TGTGCCAGCAGTTACTTGACAGGGGGCACTTCACCCCTCCACTTT
J gene: TRBJ2-3; V gene: TRBV10-3; clone size: NA; D gene: TRBD2; CDR3 length: 17; CDR3 protein: CAISGGGGASSTDTQYF; CDR3 DNA: TGTGCCATCAGTGGGGGCGGGGGGGCGTCTAGCACAGATACGCAGTATTTT
J gene: TRBJ1-3; V gene: TRBV28; clone size: NA; D gene: NA; CDR3 length: 16; CDR3 protein: CASSLSRLLSGNTIYF; CDR3 DNA: TGTGCCAGCAGTTTAAGCAGACTTCTCTCTGGAAACACCATATATTTT
J gene: TRBJ1-3; V gene: TRBV25-1; clone size: NA; D gene: TRBD1; CDR3 length: 13; CDR3 protein: CASSGQGGNTIYF; CDR3 DNA: TGTGCCAGCAGCGGACAGGGCGGAAACACCATATATTTT
J gene: TRBJ2-5; V gene: TRBV9; clone size: NA; D gene: TRBD2; CDR3 length: 15; CDR3 protein: CASSGDGGEQETQYF; CDR3 DNA: TGTGCCAGCAGCGGAGACGGGGGGGAGCAAGAGACCCAGTACTTC
J gene: TRBJ1-1; V gene: TRBV5-1; clone size: once; D gene: NA; CDR3 length: 14; CDR3 protein: CASSLTTGTSEAFF; CDR3 DNA: TGCGCCAGCAGCTTAACAACCGGGACATCAGAAGCTTTCTTT
J gene: TRBJ2-1; V gene: TRBV11-2; clone size: NA; D gene: TRBD1; CDR3 length: 15; CDR3 protein: CASSFDRGSYNEQFF; CDR3 DNA: TGTGCCAGCAGCTTTGACAGGGGGTCCTACAATGAGCAGTTCTTC
J gene: TRBJ1-4; V gene: TRBV29-1; clone size: NA; D gene: NA; CDR3 length: 12; CDR3 protein: CSVVDNNEKLFF; CDR3 DNA: TGCAGCGTTGTGGACAACAATGAAAAACTGTTTTTT
J gene: TRBJ1-5; V gene: TRBV3-1/TRBV3-2; clone size: NA; D gene: NA; CDR3 length: 13; CDR3 protein: CASSPGSNQPQHF; CDR3 DNA: TGTGCCAGCAGCCCGGGGAGCAATCAGCCCCAGCATTTT
J gene: TRBJ2-1; V gene: TRBV27; clone size: NA; D gene: NA; CDR3 length: 11; CDR3 protein: CASSLFNEQFF; CDR3 DNA: TGTGCCAGCAGTTTATTCAATGAGCAGTTCTTC